Each of the 19 T cell receptor delta chains below was sequenced from the same sample in a study of gamma-delta T cells after stem cell transplantation. TCRdb re-called clones from the RT-PCR reads via CATT. The top ten clones hold around 4% of a sample with 13,000 to 15,000 delta-chain clones, roughly 32% of them seen once. Sequenced: gamma-delta T cells. The source of these receptors is a human donor. It is not recorded whose cells these are; they may come from a transplant donor.

This clone was observed a few times. The chain employs TRDV2 and TRDJ1, with 10 bases that match TRDD3. Looked up from germline, CDR1 is GEAIGNYY and CDR2 is EKD. Losses at the gene ends were 5 bases for V and 2 bases for J; bases not matched to a gene: 7. The CDR3 is 15 amino acids. This chain's CDR3 is CACVRVLGDTDKLIF. The CDR3 nucleotides read TGTGCCTGTGTCAGGGTACTGGGGGATACCGATAAACTCATCTTT.

Comment on this clone: An end of the junction does not agree with germline; a read error may underlie this. The genes are TRDV2 and TRDJ1; the D is unclear. There are 15 residues in the CDR3. In germline, CDR1 is GEAIGNYY, CDR2 EKD. For the CDR3, the DNA is TGTGCCTGTGACACCGGTGGTACGGCAACCGATAACCTCATCTTT. Its protein is CACDTGGTATDNLIF.

The rearrangement joins TRDV2 to TRDJ1; D call uncertain. The CDR3 runs 11 residues. The V gene lost 0 bases and the J gene lost 4 bases, with 2 bases spanning the gap. CDR1 is GEAIGNYY and CDR2 is EKD in the germline V gene. This CDR3 reads CACDTVDKLIF. CDR3 coding DNA: TGTGCCTGTGACACCGTCGATAAACTCATCTTT.

CDR3 residues: CACKCGYSYTDKLIF. Here the CDR3 DNA reads TGTGCCTGTAAATGCGGATACTCGTACACCGATAAACTCATCTTT. The V call is TRDV3, the J call TRDJ1; D is possibly TRDD3 (6 bases). The V end lost 4 bases, the J end lost 0 bases, and 18 bases lay between the germline ends. This CDR3 spans 15 amino acids. Germline-derived CDR1 and CDR2 are TVYSNPD and GDNSRS (reference sequence).

This clone was recorded a few times. This chain connects TRDV1 to TRDJ1; 9 bases agree with TRDD2. The CDR3 is made up of 24 amino acids. In germline, CDR1 is TSWWSYY, CDR2 QGS. Germline trimming cut 3 bases from V and 0 bases from J; bases unmatched to any gene: 29. CDR3: CALGDPPSYRPVLTQPSYTDKLIF. The CDR3 region has the DNA TGTGCTCTTGGGGACCCACCTTCCTACAGACCCGTACTAACGCAGCCCTCTTACACCGATAAACTCATCTTT.

This clone was seen a few times. The chain recombines TRDV1 with TRDJ1; D call uncertain. With 2 bases removed from V and 8 bases from J, the gap between germline ends came to 24 bases. The CDR3 loop spans 17 amino acids. Germline V CDR1 and CDR2: TSWWSYY, QGS. DNA for the CDR3: TGTGCTCTTGGGGAAAACGCCCGGTACCTCCAAGGCACAAAACTCATCTTT. Encoded protein: CALGENARYLQGTKLIF.

The table lists this clone with a few counts. The chain couples TRDV1 to TRDJ1, with TRDD3 matching over 9 bases. V shed 2 bases and J 4 bases; nucleotides not matched to a gene: 23. Germline V gives CDR1 TSWWSYY, CDR2 QGS. CDR3 size: 21 residues. The CDR3 reads CALGEGLRLGIRAFRVDKLIF. The CDR3 bases are TGTGCTCTTGGGGAAGGCCTCCGCCTGGGGATACGCGCGTTCCGCGTCGATAAACTCATCTTT.

This clone was seen more than once but under ten times. A much larger clonotype is one base distant, so this may be a read error. The same CDR3 arises from other DNA sequences in this sample as well. This chain uses TRDV2 with TRDJ2; 11 nucleotides align to TRDD3. CDR3 size: 16 residues. Germline CDR1 GEAIGNYY, CDR2 EKD. Trimming cost V 1 base and J 0 bases; bases outside gene matches: 0. The CDR3, as DNA: TGTGCCTGTGACACACTGGGGGATACTTTGACAGCACAACTCTTCTTT. Its translation is CACDTLGDTLTAQLFF.

With regard to this clone: Other nucleotide sequences in the sample specify the same CDR3. This chain links TRAV29/DV5 with TRDJ1, with 8 bases identical to TRDD3. Germline CDR1 and CDR2: NSMFDY and ISSIKDK. The CDR3 is 15 amino acids. CDR3 loop: CAAPSGIRDADKLIF. CDR3 DNA: TGTGCCGCCCCTTCAGGGATACGGGACGCCGATAAACTCATCTTT.

Comments on this clone: With a much larger clone just one base away, this may be a read error. Other DNA sequences in this sample translate to the same CDR3. The V gene is TRDV2, the J gene TRDJ3; 12 bases are a match to TRDD3. This CDR3 comprises 18 residues. J lost 4 bases, V lost 2 bases, and 5 bases had no gene match. The V gene's germline CDR1 is GEAIGNYY and CDR2 EKD. In DNA form, the CDR3 reads TGTGCCTGTGACAATACTGGGGGATACTCTTGGGACACCCGACAGATGTTTTTC. Protein sequence: CACDNTGGYSWDTRQMFF.

The chain recombines TRDV1 with TRDJ1, with D maybe TRDD3 (7 bases). The CDR3 contains 19 residues. Per germline, CDR1 TSWWSYY and CDR2 QGS. Trimming removed 3 bases at V and 4 bases at J, with 27 bases between. Written as DNA, the CDR3 is TGTGCTCTTGGGGACAGACTCCTACCACGGGGGGGGGATTTCGATAAACTCATCTTT. Translation gives CALGDRLLPRGGDFDKLIF.

This clone was found a few times. The chain combines TRDV2 with TRDJ1; 9 positions agree with TRDD3. V lost 1 base to trimming and J lost 4 bases; unmatched junction nucleotides: 0. Germline CDR1 is GEAIGNYY and CDR2 is EKD. The CDR3 sequence is 13 residues long. CDR3 in amino acids: CACDTGGYDKLIF. CDR3 in DNA: TGTGCCTGTGACACTGGGGGATACGATAAACTCATCTTT.

This clone was counted between two and nine times. The J gene is TRDJ1, the V gene TRAV29/DV5; the D gene is possibly TRDD2 (5 bases). CDR1 NSMFDY and CDR2 ISSIKDK come from the germline V gene. V was cut by 0 bases and J by 0 bases, with 21 bases left in between. The CDR3 has 18 amino acids. The DNA for the CDR3 is TGTGCAGCAAGCGCAAAAGGACCGACCCCTACTGACACCGATAAACTCATCTTT. As protein: CAASAKGPTPTDTDKLIF.

The genes are TRDV3 and TRDJ1; 11 nucleotides match TRDD3. This CDR3 region has 18 residues. V lost 4 bases, J lost 0 bases, and 16 bases stayed unmatched. CDR1 and CDR2 (germline): TVYSNPD, GDNSRS (reference sequence). CDR3 nucleotide sequence: TGTGCCTCTTCAGGGGGGCTGGGGGATACCCCGTACACCGATAAACTCATCTTT. It translates to CASSGGLGDTPYTDKLIF.

The genes are TRDV1 and TRDJ1, with D possibly called TRDD2 or TRDD3 (5 bases each). Germline V gene data show CDR1 as TSWWSYY and CDR2 as QGS. CDR3 size: 21 residues. The V end was cut by 3 bases, the J end by 0 bases, with 29 bases between. In DNA, the CDR3 is TGTGCTCTTGGGGACCACCTTCACCCGTACTGGTGCGACGCTTACACCGATAAACTCATCTTT. This translates into CALGDHLHPYWCDAYTDKLIF.

This clone was seen a handful of times. Other DNA sequences in the same sample also yield this CDR3. The rearrangement links TRDV2 to TRDJ3; 11 bases are a match to TRDD3. Trimming cost V 2 bases and J 0 bases; bases outside gene matches: 5. The CDR3 has 19 amino acids. The germline CDR1 and CDR2 sequences are GEAIGNYY and EKD. The CDR3 DNA reads as TGTGCCTGTGACAAATACTGGGGGATAAGCTCCTGGGACACCCGACAGATGTTTTTC. Its protein is CACDKYWGISSWDTRQMFF.

Of note for this clone: The sample contains more than one DNA sequence encoding this CDR3. The chain links TRDV2 to TRDJ3; 9 nucleotides line up with TRDD3. Germline CDR1 is GEAIGNYY and CDR2 is EKD. The ends lost 0 bases at V and 0 bases at J; junction bases unmatched: 5. CDR3 length: 19 residues. The CDR3 spells CACDTVLGESSWDTRQMFF. In nucleotides, the CDR3 is TGTGCCTGTGACACCGTACTGGGGGAGAGCTCCTGGGACACCCGACAGATGTTTTTC.

The chain carries TRDV2 and TRDJ1, with 7 positions matching TRDD3. Germline CDR1 GEAIGNYY, CDR2 EKD. CDR3 length: 18 amino acids. J gave up 1 base and V 0 bases, and 13 bases lay outside the gene matches. Written as DNA, the CDR3 is TGTGCCTGTGACACCGTAGGCTGGGGGCCTCAGCCCACCGATAAACTCATCTTT. It codes for CACDTVGWGPQPTDKLIF.

The chain has TRDV2 and TRDJ3; TRDD3 agrees at 8 bases. CDR3 length equals 20 residues. V shed 0 bases and J 0 bases; nucleotides not matched to a gene: 9. Germline V gene lookup returns CDR1 GEAIGNYY and CDR2 EKD. The CDR3 nucleotides read TGTGCCTGTGACACCGTACTGGGGGGTACGCGCTCCTGGGACACCCGACAGATGTTTTTC. It specifies CACDTVLGGTRSWDTRQMFF.